What follows is one TCR beta chain and its context. These data originate in a study of shared clonotypes between healthy human individuals. The method was immunoSEQ multiplex PCR; TCRdb's version includes in-frame clones alone and lacks a portion of them. This sample yields under 1,900,000 clones, of which around 98.5% are seen a single time; approximately 0.4% belongs to the top ten. CDR1 is LNHNV and CDR2 is YYDKDF in the germline V gene (reference sequence). V gave up 0 bases and J gave up 4 bases, with 7 bases separating them. This CDR3 has 14 amino acids. The sequenced sample was naive CD4+ T cells sorted from blood. Subset noted: CD45RA+ positively selected. This TCR derives from a man aged 30 to 39 in good health. V is TRBV15 and J is TRBJ1-5; D is unresolved. The chain's CDR3 is CATSRDAANQPQHF. The CDR3 bases are TGTGCCACCAGCAGAGATGCAGCTAATCAGCCCCAGCATTTT.